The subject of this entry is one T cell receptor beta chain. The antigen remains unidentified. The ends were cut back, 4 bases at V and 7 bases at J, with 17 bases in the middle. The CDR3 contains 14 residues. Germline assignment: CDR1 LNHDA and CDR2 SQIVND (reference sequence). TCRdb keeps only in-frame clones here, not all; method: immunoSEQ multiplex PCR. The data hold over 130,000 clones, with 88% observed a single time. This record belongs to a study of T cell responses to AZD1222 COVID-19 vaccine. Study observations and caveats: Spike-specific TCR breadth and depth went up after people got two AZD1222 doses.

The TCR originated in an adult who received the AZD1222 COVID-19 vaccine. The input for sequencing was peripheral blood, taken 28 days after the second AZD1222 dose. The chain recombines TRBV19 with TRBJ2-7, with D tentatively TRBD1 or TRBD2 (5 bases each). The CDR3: CASSRGPGSYEQYF. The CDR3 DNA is TGTGCCAGTAGTAGGGGACCAGGGTCGTATGAGCAGTACTTC.